The clone carrying this T cell receptor (beta chain) was seen many times. Investigators prepared the TCR beta libraries by applying iRepertoire HTBI primers and Arm-PCR of CDR3 regions. TCRdb processed the multiplex PCR reads anew with MiXCR; each CDR3 protein has one entry. Of 350,000 to 550,000 distinct CDR3 sequences in the sample, roughly 15% were seen once. V dropped 3 bases and J dropped 6 bases, with 15 bases sitting between them. In germline, CDR1 is WNHNN, CDR2 SYGVQD (reference sequence). This CDR3 has 14 amino acids. The record originates from a study of regulatory T cells in long-lasting Graves disease. As for time point: newly diagnosed GD, antithyroid drugs for less than 3 months. PBMCs were the source of the RNA used for TCR sequencing. The sample was also reused in another study, on T cells in Graves' hyperthyroidism and ophthalmopathy. As that report states: The authors deemed Graves' hyperthyroidism stable absent ophthalmopathy progression within 18 months. The HTBI primer set drove a first-round RT-PCR of the TCR CDR3. The authors' 13 V-J model separated ophthalmopathy from stable hyperthyroidism.

Sample: peripheral blood mononuclear cells (PBMCs), taken at new diagnosis, from a patient treated with antithyroid drugs. The gene calls are TRBV10-1 and TRBJ2-7, with D perhaps TRBD2 (5 bases). This receptor was obtained from a woman in her late teens or twenties with Graves disease. CDR3 protein: CASSEGLALAEQYF. The CDR3 DNA reads as TGCGCCAGCAGTGAAGGTCTAGCCCTCGCCGAGCAGTACTTC.